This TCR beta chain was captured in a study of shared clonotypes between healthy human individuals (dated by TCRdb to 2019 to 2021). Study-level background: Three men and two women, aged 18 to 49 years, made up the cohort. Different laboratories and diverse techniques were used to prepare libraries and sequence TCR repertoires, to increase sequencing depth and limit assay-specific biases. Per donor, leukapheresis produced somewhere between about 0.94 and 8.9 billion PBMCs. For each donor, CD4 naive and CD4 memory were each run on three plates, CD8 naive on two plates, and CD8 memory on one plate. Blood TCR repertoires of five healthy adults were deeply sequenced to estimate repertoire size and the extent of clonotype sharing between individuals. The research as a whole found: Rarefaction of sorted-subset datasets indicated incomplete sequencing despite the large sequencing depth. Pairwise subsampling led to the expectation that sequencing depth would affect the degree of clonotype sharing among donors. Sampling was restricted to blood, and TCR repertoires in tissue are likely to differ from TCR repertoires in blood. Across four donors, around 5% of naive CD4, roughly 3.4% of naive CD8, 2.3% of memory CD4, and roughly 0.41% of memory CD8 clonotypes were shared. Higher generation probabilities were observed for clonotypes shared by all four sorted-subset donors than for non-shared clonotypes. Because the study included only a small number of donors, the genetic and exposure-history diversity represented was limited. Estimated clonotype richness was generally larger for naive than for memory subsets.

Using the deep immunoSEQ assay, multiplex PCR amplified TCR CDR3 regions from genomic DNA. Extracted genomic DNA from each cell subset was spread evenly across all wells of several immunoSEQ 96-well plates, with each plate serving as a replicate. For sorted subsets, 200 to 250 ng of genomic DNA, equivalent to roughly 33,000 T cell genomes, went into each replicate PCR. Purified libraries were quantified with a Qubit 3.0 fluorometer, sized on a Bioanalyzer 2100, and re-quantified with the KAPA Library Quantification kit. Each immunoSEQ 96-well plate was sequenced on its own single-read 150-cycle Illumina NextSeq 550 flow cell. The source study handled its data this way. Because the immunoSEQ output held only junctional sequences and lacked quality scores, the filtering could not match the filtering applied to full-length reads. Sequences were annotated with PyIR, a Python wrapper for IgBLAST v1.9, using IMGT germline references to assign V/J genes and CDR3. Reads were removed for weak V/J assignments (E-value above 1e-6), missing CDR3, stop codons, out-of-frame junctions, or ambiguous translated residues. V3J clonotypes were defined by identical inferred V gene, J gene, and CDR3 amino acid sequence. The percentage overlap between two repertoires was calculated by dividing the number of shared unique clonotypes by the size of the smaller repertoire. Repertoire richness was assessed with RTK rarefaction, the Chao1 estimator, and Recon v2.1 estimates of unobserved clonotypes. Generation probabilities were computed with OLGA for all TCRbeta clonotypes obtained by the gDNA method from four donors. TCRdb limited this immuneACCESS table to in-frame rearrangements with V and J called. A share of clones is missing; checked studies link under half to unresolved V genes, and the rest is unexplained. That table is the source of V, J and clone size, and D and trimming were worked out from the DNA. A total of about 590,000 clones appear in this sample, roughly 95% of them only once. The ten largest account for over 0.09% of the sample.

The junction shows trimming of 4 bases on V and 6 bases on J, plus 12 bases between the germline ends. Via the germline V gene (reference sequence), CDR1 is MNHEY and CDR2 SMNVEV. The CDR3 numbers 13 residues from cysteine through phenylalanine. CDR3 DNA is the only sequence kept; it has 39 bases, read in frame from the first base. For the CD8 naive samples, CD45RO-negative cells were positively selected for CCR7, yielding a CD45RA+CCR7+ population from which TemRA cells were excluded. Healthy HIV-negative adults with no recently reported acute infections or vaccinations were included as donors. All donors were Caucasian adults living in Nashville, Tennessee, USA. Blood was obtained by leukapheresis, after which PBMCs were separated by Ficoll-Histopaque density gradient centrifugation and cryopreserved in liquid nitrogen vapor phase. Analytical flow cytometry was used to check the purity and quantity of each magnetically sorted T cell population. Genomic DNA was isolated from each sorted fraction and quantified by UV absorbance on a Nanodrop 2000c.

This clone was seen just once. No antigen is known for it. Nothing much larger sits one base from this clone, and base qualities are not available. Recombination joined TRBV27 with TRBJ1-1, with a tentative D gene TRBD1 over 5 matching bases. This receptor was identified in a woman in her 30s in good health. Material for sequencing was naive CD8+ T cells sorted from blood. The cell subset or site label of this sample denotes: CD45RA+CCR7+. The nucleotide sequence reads TGTGCCAGCAGTTATAAGGGGACGGCTGAAGCTTTCTTT. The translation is CASSYKGTAEAFF.